This T cell receptor (beta chain) was recovered during a study of cytomegalovirus exposure and HLA in healthy donors. Study results and caveats: In vitro work confirmed that a few CMV-associated chains recognize CMV antigens. Earlier analysis looked at TCR beta V segments, and most were productive about 87% or about 30% of the time.

60 Vbeta and 13 Jbeta primers were used in PCR. Assay: immunoSEQ multiplex PCR; the TCRdb copy retains only in-frame clones and omits some. The data hold approximately 46,000 clones, with roughly 76% observed a single time. As for this clone: Its antigen is unknown.

V was clipped by 4 bases and J by 5 bases; unmatched bases: 11. CDR1 SGHRS and CDR2 YFSETQ come from the germline V gene. This CDR3 region has 16 residues. Sample: PBMCs. This receptor was identified in a man younger than 40 in good health and CMV-seronegative. The chain is built from TRBV5-1 and TRBJ2-5, with 10 bases fitting TRBD1. The CDR3 reads CASSGGTGESFETQYF. CDR3 DNA sequence: TGCGCCAGCAGCGGGGGGACAGGGGAGAGCTTCGAGACCCAGTACTTC.